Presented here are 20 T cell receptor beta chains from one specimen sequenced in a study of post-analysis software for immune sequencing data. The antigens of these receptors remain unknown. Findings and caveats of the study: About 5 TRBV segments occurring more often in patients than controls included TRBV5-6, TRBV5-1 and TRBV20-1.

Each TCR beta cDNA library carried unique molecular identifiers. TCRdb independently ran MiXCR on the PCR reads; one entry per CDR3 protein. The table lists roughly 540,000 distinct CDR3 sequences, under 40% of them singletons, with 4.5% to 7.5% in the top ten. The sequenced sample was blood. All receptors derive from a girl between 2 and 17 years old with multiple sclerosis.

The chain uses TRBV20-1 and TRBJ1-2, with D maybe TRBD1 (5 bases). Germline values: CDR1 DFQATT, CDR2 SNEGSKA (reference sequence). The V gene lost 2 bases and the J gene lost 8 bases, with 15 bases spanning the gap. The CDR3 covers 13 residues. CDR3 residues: CSARHGGGKGYTF. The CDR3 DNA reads TGCAGTGCTAGACACGGGGGAGGGAAGGGCTACACCTTC.

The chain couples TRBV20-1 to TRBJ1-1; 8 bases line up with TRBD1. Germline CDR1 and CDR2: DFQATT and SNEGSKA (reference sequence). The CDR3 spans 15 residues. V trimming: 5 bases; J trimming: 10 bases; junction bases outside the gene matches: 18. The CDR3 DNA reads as TGCAGTGCTCCCAATGCCGGGACAGGCATACCGACAGCTTTCTTT. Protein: CSAPNAGTGIPTAFF.

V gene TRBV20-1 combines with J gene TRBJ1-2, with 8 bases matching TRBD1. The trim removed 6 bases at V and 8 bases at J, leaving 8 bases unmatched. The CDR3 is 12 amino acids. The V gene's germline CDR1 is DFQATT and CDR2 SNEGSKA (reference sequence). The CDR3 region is CSALTGVRGYTF. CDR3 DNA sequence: TGCAGTGCCTTGACAGGGGTGAGAGGCTACACCTTC.

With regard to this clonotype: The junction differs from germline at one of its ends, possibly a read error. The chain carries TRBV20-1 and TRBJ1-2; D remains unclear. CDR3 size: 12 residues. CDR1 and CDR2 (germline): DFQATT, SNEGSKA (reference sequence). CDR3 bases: TGCAGTGCCACCTGGCGTTCTTATGACTACACCTTC. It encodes CSATWRSYDYTF.

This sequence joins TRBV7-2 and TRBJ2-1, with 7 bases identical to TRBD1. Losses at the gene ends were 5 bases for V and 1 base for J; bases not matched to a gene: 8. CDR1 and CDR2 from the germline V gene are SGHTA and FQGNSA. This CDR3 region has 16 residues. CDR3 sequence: CASSGRWDSSYNEQFF. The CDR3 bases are TGTGCCAGCAGCGGACGGTGGGACAGTTCCTACAATGAGCAGTTCTTC.

This CDR3 reads CASRRTSGIGDTQYF. The CDR3 DNA sequence: TGTGCCAGCAGACGGACTAGCGGAATCGGGGATACGCAGTATTTT. The chain recombines TRBV7-8 with TRBJ2-3; 10 nucleotides line up with TRBD2. Per germline, CDR1 SGHVS and CDR2 FQNEAQ. V lost 6 bases to trimming and J lost 6 bases; unmatched junction nucleotides: 9. The CDR3 is 15 amino acids.

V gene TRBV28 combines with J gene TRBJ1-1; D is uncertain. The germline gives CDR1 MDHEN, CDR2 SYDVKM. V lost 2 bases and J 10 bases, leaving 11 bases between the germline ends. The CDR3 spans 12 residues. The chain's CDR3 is CASSLGSRGAFF. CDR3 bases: TGTGCCAGCAGTTTAGGATCGAGAGGAGCTTTCTTT.

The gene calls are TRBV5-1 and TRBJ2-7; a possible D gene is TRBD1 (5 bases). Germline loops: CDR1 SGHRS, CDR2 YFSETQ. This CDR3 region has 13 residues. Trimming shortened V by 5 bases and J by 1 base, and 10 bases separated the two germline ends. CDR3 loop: CASRFDSSYEQYF. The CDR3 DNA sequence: TGCGCCAGCAGATTCGACAGTTCCTACGAGCAGTACTTC. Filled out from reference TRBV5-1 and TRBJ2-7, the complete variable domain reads KAGVTQTPRYLIKTRGQQVTLSCSPISGHRSVSWYQQTPGQGLQFLFEYFSETQRNKGNFPGRFSGRQFSNSRSEMNVSTLELGDSALYLCASRFDSSYEQYFGPGTRLTVT.

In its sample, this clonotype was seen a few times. The CDR3 DNA follows: TGCAGCGTTGAAGATACAGGGGCGGTATTCTCCTATGGCTACACCTTC. This gives the protein CSVEDTGAVFSYGYTF. The chain uses TRBV29-1 and TRBJ1-2; 7 bases are a match to TRBD1. Germline values: CDR1 SQVTM, CDR2 ANQGSEA. This CDR3 has 16 amino acids. The V gene end was trimmed by 0 bases and the J gene end by 4 bases; junction bases not matched to a gene: 11.

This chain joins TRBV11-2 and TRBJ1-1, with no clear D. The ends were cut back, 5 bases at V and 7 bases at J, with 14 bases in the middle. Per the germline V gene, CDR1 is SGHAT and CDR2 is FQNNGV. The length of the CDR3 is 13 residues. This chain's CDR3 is CASSLLAGYEAFF. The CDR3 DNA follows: TGTGCCAGCAGCCTATTAGCTGGGTATGAAGCTTTCTTT.

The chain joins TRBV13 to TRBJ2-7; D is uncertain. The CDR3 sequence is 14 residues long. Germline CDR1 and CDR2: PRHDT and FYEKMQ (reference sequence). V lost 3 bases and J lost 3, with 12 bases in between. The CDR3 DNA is TGTGCCAGCAGCTTCGGAAACAGAAACTACGAGCAGTACTTC. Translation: CASSFGNRNYEQYF.

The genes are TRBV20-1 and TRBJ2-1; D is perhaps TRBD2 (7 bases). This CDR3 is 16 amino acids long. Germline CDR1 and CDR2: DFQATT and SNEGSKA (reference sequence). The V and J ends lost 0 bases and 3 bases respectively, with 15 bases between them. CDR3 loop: CSARESSGGRYNEQFF. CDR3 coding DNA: TGCAGTGCTAGAGAATCATCGGGGGGCCGCTACAATGAGCAGTTCTTC.

In DNA form, the CDR3 reads TGCAGCGTCCTAGGGGGCGCGAACACTGAAGCTTTCTTT. This translates into CSVLGGANTEAFF. This chain joins TRBV29-1 and TRBJ1-1, with 7 bases lining up with TRBD1. CDR1 is SQVTM and CDR2 is ANQGSEA in the germline V gene. Trimming cost V 6 bases and J 1 base; bases outside gene matches: 5. The CDR3 is 13 residues long.

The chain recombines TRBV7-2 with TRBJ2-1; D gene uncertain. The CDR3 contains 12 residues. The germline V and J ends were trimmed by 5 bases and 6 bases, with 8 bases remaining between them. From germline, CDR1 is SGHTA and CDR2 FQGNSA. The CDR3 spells CASSRPANEQFF. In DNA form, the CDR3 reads TGTGCCAGCAGCCGCCCAGCCAATGAGCAGTTCTTC.

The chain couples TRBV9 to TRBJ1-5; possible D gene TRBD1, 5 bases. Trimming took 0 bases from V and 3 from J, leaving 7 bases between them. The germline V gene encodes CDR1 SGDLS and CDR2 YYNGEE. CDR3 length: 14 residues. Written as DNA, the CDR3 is TGTGCCAGCAGCGTAGGACAGATCAATCAGCCCCAGCATTTT. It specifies CASSVGQINQPQHF.

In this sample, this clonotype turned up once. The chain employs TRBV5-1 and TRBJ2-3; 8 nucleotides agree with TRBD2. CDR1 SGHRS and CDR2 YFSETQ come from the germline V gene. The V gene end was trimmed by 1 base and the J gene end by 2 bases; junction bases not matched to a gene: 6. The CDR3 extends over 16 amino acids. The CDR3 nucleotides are TGCGCCAGCAGCTTGCGGGCTAGCGGGCCCACAGATACGCAGTATTTT. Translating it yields CASSLRASGPTDTQYF. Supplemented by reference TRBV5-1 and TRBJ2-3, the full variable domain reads KAGVTQTPRYLIKTRGQQVTLSCSPISGHRSVSWYQQTPGQGLQFLFEYFSETQRNKGNFPGRFSGRQFSNSRSEMNVSTLELGDSALYLCASSLRASGPTDTQYFGPGTRLTVL.

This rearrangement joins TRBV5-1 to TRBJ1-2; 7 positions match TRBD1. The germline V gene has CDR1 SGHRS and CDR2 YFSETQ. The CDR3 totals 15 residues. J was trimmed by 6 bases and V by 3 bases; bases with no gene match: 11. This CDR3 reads CASSSGTARRHGYTF. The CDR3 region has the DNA TGCGCCAGCAGCTCAGGGACAGCCCGTCGGCATGGCTACACCTTC.

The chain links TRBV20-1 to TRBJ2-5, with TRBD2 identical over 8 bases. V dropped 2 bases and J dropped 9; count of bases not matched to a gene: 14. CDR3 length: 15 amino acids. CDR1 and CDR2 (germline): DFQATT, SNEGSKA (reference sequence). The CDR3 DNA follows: TGCAGTGCTAGAATCGGGGGGGGCCTCCCAGGGGCCCAGTACTTC. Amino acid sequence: CSARIGGGLPGAQYF.

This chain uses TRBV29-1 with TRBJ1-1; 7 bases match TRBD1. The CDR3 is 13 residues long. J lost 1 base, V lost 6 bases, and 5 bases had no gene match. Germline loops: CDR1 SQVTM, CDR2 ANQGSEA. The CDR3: CSVMGQKNTEAFF. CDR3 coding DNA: TGCAGCGTAATGGGACAGAAGAACACTGAAGCTTTCTTT.

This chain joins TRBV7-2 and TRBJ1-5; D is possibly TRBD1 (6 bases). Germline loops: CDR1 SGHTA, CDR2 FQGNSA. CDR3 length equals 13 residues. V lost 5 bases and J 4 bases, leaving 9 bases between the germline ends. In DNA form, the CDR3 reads TGTGCCAGCAGCACCAGGGGAAATCAGCCCCAGCATTTT. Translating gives CASSTRGNQPQHF.